This T cell receptor beta chain was documented in a study of blood T cell repertoires in COVID-19. On the study more broadly: The cDNA or gDNA used as material had been derived from T cells, B-cell-depleted T cells, or PBMCs.

Participants reported their clinical history, and cohort assignment relied on those reports. Here immunoSEQ multiplex PCR was the method, and the copy in TCRdb shows in-frame clones only, minus some. Of about 400,000 clones listed, 70% to 90% are singletons. The CDR3 sequence is 12 residues long. J gave up 5 bases and V 6 bases, and 3 bases lay outside the gene matches. The germline CDR1 and CDR2 sequences are MNHEY and SVGAGI. The TCR comes from a woman aged 18-29 years with acute COVID-19. V gene TRBV6-5 combines with J gene TRBJ2-5; 7 nucleotides match TRBD2. The specimen was PBMCs or T cells enriched from blood (not recorded which). The DNA for the CDR3 is TGTGCCAGCAGCCTACTAGCGGAGACCCAGTACTTC. This sequence encodes CASSLLAETQYF.